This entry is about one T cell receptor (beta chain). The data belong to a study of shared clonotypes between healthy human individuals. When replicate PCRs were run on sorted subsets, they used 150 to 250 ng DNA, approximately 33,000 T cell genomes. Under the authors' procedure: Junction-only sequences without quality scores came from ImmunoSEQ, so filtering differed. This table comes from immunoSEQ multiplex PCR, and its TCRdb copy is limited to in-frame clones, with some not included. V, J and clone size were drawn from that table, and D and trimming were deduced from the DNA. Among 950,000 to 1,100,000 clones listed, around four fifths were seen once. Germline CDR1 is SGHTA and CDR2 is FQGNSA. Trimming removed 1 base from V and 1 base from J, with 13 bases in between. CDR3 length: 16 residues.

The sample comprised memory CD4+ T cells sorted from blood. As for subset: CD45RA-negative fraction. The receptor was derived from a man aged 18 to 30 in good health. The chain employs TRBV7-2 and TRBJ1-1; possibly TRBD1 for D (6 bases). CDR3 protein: CASSLGAGARNTEAFF. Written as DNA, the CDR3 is TGTGCCAGCAGCTTAGGGGCAGGGGCGAGGAACACTGAAGCTTTCTTT.